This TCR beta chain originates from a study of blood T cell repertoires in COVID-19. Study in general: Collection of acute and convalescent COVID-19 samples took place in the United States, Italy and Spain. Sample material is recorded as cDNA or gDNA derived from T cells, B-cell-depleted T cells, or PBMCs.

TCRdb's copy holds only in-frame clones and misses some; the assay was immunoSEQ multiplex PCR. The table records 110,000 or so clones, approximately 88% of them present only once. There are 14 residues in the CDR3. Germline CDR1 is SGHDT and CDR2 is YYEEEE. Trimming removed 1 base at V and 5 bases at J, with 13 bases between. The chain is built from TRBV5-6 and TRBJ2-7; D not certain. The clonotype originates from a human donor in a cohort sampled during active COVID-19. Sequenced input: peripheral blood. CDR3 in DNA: TGTGCCAGCAGCTTGTCTTCAGCAGAGGACGAGCAGTACTTC. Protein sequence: CASSLSSAEDEQYF.